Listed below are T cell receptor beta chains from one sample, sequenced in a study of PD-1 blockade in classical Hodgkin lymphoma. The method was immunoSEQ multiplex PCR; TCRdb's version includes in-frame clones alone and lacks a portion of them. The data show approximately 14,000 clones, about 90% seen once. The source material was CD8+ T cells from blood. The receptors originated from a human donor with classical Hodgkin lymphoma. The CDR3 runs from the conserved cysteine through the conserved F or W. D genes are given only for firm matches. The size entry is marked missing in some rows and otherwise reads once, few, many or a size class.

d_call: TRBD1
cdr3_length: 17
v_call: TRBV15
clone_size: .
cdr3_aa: CATSGSRWTGKTYEQYF

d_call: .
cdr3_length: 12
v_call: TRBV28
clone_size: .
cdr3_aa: CASRGVSDEQFF

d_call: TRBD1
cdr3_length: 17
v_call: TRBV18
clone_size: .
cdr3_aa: CASSPRTLGQGAVGYTF

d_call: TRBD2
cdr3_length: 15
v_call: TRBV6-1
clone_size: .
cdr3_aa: CASTQLAGSYNEQFF

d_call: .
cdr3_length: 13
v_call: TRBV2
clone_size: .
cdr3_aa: CASSWAVTDTQYF

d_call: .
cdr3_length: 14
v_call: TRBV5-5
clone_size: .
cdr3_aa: CASSLGALGNTIYF

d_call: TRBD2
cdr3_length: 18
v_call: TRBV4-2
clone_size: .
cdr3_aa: CASSQELLGLAGNYEQYF

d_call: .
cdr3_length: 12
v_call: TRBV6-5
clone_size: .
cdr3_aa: CASSYGGWEQYF

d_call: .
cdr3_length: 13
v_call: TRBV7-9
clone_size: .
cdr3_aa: CASSSDITDTQYF

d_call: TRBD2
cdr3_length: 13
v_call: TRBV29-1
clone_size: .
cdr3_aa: CSVFLAGMGEQFF

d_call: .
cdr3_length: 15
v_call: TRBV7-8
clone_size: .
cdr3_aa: CASSLEGAPYNEQFF

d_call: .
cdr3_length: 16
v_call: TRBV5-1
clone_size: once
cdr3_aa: CASSLVAKLMNTEAFF

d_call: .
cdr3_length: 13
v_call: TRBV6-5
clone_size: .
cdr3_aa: CASSRSDSDTQYF

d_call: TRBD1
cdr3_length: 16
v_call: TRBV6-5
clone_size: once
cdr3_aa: CASSYFMGQGVTEAFF

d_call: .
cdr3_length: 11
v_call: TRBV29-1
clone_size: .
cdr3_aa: CSTSGGYEQFF

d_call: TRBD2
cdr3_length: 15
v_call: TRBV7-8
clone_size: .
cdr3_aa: CASSLESGRYNEQFF

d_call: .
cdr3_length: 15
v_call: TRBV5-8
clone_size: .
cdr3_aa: CASKIRGEGLSGQFF

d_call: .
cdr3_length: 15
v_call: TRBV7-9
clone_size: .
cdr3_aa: CASSFRKKNTGELFF

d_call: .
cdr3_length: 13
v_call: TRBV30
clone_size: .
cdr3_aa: CAWTPDGQETQYF

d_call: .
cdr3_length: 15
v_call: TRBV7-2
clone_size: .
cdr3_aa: CASSHTPLAYNEQFF

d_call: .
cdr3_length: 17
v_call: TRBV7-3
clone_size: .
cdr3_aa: CASSSYGLEIAYNEQFF

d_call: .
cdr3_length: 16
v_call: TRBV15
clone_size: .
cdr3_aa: CATSRDRMPSNQPQHF

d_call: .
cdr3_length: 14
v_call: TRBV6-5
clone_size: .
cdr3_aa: CASSFHRVSNEQFF

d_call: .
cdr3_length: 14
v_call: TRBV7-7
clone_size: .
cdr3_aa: CASSLDGSYNEQFF

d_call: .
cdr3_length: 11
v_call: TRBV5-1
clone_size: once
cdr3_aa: CASSFAGELFF

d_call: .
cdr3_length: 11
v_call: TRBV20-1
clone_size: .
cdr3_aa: CSARNGSGYTF

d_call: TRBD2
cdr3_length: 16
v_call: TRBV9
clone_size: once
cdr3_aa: CASSPEGLASTDTQYF

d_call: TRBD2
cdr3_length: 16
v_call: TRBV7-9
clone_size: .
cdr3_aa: CASSLGGSGSPATEFF